The sequence of this T cell receptor (beta chain) was determined in a study of T cell repertoires in cytomegalovirus infection. A single record per CDR3 protein comes from TCRdb applying MiXCR to the reads. The sample has approximately 500,000 distinct CDR3 sequences, 11% seen once. With V trimmed by 3 bases and J by 3 bases, 1 base remained unmatched. There are 14 residues in the CDR3. Per the germline V gene, CDR1 is MNHNS and CDR2 is SASEGT. The TCR was taken from a human donor in good health (CMV status not recorded). Some clones in this sample may be carry-over from other donors' samples. The chain has TRBV6-1 and TRBJ1-3, with 8 bases that match TRBD1. The material sequenced was PBMCs. The CDR3 DNA reads TGTGCCAGCAGTGACAGGGGGCGTGGAAACACCATATATTTT. Residues: CASSDRGRGNTIYF.